This T cell receptor (beta chain) was recorded in a study of Ad26.COV2.S vaccination and SARS-CoV-2 variants (dated by TCRdb to 2020 to 2023). In the study overall: Donors in the vaccine arm were drawn from COV1001, a phase I-IIa trial of Ad26.COV2.S in healthy adults that was multicentre, randomized, double-blind and placebo-controlled. Sequencing of the TCRbeta repertoire served to evaluate the specificity and breadth of SARS-CoV-2-reactive T cell receptors following Ad26.COV2.S vaccination. The TCR-sequenced set comprised about 32 samples: approximately 19 Ad26.COV2.S vaccine recipients, 5 placebo recipients and 8 SARS-CoV-2 convalescent individuals. Throughout the experiments and outcome assessment, investigators stayed blinded to trial group allocation. Trial participants were randomized into five groups of five: low-dose or high-dose Ad26.COV2.S given once or twice, or placebo on both occasions. Ad26.COV2.S was given intramuscularly at 5x10^10 or 1x10^11 viral particles, as a single shot or as two shots 56 days apart. What the work shows at the level of the full study, not this receptor alone: The study was not powered for comparison of responses between vaccine doses or regimens. Substantial breadth of spike-specific CD8+ and CD4+ T cell responses was reported after vaccination. The authors noted that total T cell responses may have been underestimated by the TCR breadth and depth analyses. Vaccine and placebo recipients had comparable non-spike TCR breadth, which fits with the vaccine containing only spike. Ad26.COV2.S recipients had higher spike-specific TCR breadth than placebo recipients (P = 0.0014).

The sample's treatment or condition, from its label and the paper: 15 to 20 received Ad26.COV2.S at low or high dose, single or two shots; 5 received placebo; per-sample allocation not given. For vaccine and placebo recipients, the sequenced repertoires came from samples collected on day 63 after the first injection. Between 29 July and 7 August 2020, Cohort 1b enrolled 20 to 30 adults aged 18-55 years at one site in Boston, USA. As a vaccine, Ad26.COV2.S was a replication-incompetent adenovirus type 26 vector that expressed a prefusion-stabilized SARS-CoV-2 spike protein derived from the original Wuhan strain. From the germline V gene, CDR1 is SGHRS and CDR2 is YFSETQ. Unmatched junction bases come to 5, with V trimmed by 4 bases and J by 0 bases. The CDR3, cysteine through phenylalanine, is 16 amino acids long. This entry keeps only the CDR3 DNA: 48 bases, framed from base 1. The immunoSEQ Assay was the method used to sequence TCRbeta CDR3 regions. After extraction, genomic DNA underwent amplification by bias-controlled multiplex PCR, followed by high-throughput sequencing. Per the source publication's procedure: Collapsing and filtering of sequences were performed to quantify the absolute abundance of each unique TCRbeta CDR3 region. T cell fraction was estimated by normalizing TCRbeta template counts to usable DNA, which was measured by amplifying reference genes present in all nucleated cells. Repertoire TCRs were annotated as SARS-CoV-2-specific by exact matching of V gene, CDR3 amino acid sequence and J gene to a known reactive TCR set. The reference SARS-CoV-2 TCR set came from MIRA and was filtered for enrichment in COVID-19-positive ImmuneCODE repertoires, removing public or cross-reactive TCRs. Using the MIRA antigens, annotated TCRs were further analysed by specific ORF or by position within an ORF. Breadth was defined as annotated unique rearrangements over total unique productive rearrangements; depth was the summed frequency of those rearrangements. Two-sided Wilcoxon rank-sum tests were applied when comparing TCR breadth between groups. TCRdb carries this immuneACCESS record with in-frame sequences only. Its versions omit some clonotypes, under half of them owing to an unresolved V gene in the studies checked, with the rest unexplained. V and J calls and clone size are given by that table; D and trimming were obtained from the DNA. The sample has about 450,000 clones on record, 80% to 90% of them singletons. The top ten clones comprise just over 2.5% of the sample.

About this clone: Which antigen it targets is not known. No much larger clone exists at a distance of one base, and base qualities are not known.

The chain is assembled from TRBV5-1 and TRBJ1-1, with TRBD1 matching 11 junction bases. The receptor comes from a person aged 18-60 years who received the Ad26.COV2.S COVID-19 vaccine or a placebo. The source material was peripheral blood, sampled in a trial of Ad26.COV2.S vaccine versus placebo. This receptor carries the CDR3 CASSPMGQGVNTEAFF. The DNA is as follows: TGCGCCAGCAGCCCGATGGGACAGGGGGTGAACACTGAAGCTTTCTTT.